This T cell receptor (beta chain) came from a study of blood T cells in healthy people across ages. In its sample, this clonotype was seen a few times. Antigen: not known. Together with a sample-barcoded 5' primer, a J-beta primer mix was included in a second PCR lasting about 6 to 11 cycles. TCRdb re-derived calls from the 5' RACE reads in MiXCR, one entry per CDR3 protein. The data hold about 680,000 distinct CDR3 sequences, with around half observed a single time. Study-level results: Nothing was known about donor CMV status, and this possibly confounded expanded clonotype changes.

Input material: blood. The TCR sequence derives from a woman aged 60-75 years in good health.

The CDR3 reads CASSKEGGYGYTF. DNA for the CDR3: TGTGCCAGCAGCAAAGAAGGGGGCTATGGCTACACCTTC. The chain joins TRBV6-6 to TRBJ1-2, with TRBD1 as a possible D gene (6 bases). Germline values: CDR1 MNHNY, CDR2 SVGAGI (reference sequence). This CDR3 spans 13 amino acids. Trimming removed 6 bases from V and 4 bases from J, with 12 bases in between.